Each of the 15 T cell receptor beta chains below was sequenced from the same sample in a study of blood T cell repertoires in COVID-19. Repertoires were generated with immunoSEQ multiplex PCR, while TCRdb's copy carries only in-frame clones and drops some. This repertoire shows about 190,000 clones, around 83% found once; its top ten account for roughly 6.6%. The sequenced sample consisted of peripheral blood. These receptors all come from a woman between 35 and 50 years old with acute or convalescent COVID-19.

The chain couples TRBV15 to TRBJ2-7; maybe TRBD2 (5 bases). The V gene's germline CDR1 is LNHNV and CDR2 YYDKDF (reference sequence). Trimming removed 3 bases at V and 3 bases at J, with 18 bases between. The CDR3 has 16 residues. This chain's CDR3 is CATSSLGEGSVYEQYF. The CDR3 DNA reads TGTGCCACCAGCAGTTTAGGAGAGGGATCGGTCTACGAGCAGTACTTC.

The rearrangement joins TRBV7-9 to TRBJ2-4; 7 bases are a match to TRBD2. J gave up 7 bases and V 5 bases, and 11 bases lay outside the gene matches. The CDR3 contains 15 residues. Germline lookup yields CDR1 SEHNR and CDR2 FQNEAQ (reference sequence). The CDR3 DNA reads as TGTGCCAGCAGCCACTACCGGGGAGGGGCCAACATTCAGTACTTC. Translated: CASSHYRGGANIQYF.

The genes are TRBV13 and TRBJ1-3; 7 bases align to TRBD1. This CDR3 spans 15 amino acids. V lost 5 bases, J lost 2 bases, and 6 bases stayed unmatched. Germline V gene data show CDR1 as PRHDT and CDR2 as FYEKMQ (reference sequence). The CDR3 region is CASSPQGTPGNTIYF. CDR3 sequence (DNA): TGTGCCAGCAGCCCACAGGGGACTCCTGGAAACACCATATATTTT.

This chain connects TRBV5-1 to TRBJ2-5; 8 bases are a match to TRBD1. The CDR3 length is 14 residues. Germline CDR1 SGHRS, CDR2 YFSETQ. J was trimmed by 4 bases and V by 1 base; bases with no gene match: 3. In nucleotides, the CDR3 is TGCGCCAGCAGCTTGCCGGGACAGGCAGAGACCCAGTACTTC. Encoded protein: CASSLPGQAETQYF.

The chain employs TRBV3-1 (or the pseudogene TRBV3-2) and TRBJ2-5, with a tentative D call TRBD2 (7 bases). Germline lookup yields CDR1 LGHDT and CDR2 YNNKEL (reference sequence). This CDR3 region has 16 residues. The ends were cut back, 4 bases at V and 7 bases at J, with 22 bases in the middle. The CDR3 DNA reads TGTGCCAGCAGCCTAGCTGGGGGGGGCCCCTTTGGGACCCAGTACTTC. As protein: CASSLAGGGPFGTQYF.

This chain joins TRBV27 and TRBJ2-2, with 7 bases that match TRBD2. CDR1 and CDR2 from the germline V gene are MNHEY and SMNVEV (reference sequence). Losses at the gene ends were 6 bases for V and 7 bases for J; bases not matched to a gene: 14. The CDR3 spans 16 residues. The CDR3 region has the DNA TGTGCCAGCAGCTCGCTTTTGCGACCGGGGGGCGGGGAGCTGTTTTTT. The encoded protein is CASSSLLRPGGGELFF.

This chain links TRBV29-1 with TRBJ2-7, with 9 bases that match TRBD1. The CDR3 is 14 residues long. With V trimmed by 3 bases and J by 5 bases, 8 bases remained unmatched. From germline, CDR1 is SQVTM and CDR2 ANQGSEA. CDR3 sequence (DNA): TGCAGCGTTGACGGCTACAGGGGGCAAAACGAGCAGTACTTC. It encodes CSVDGYRGQNEQYF.

This chain joins TRBV19 and TRBJ1-5; D unresolved. CDR3 length: 13 residues. Trimming took 10 bases from V and 11 from J, leaving 21 bases between them. Germline V gene data show CDR1 as LNHDA and CDR2 as SQIVND (reference sequence). CDR3 nucleotides: TGTGCCACTACCTCACCGCAGGAGCGGGCCCAGCATTTT. Amino acid sequence: CATTSPQERAQHF.

This clone was seen only a few times. The V and J genes are TRBV7-3 and TRBJ2-1, with a weak D call TRBD1 (6 bases). V lost 6 bases to trimming and J lost 5 bases, with 11 bases between them. The CDR3 has 13 amino acids. Germline V CDR1 and CDR2: SGHTA, FQGTGA. The CDR3 DNA sequence: TGTGCCAGCAGTTACGACAGGAACAATGAGCAGTTCTTC. It yields the protein CASSYDRNNEQFF.

For this clone: At the DNA level, this CDR3 is encoded by other sequences in the same sample as well. The V call is TRBV5-1, the J call TRBJ2-1, with TRBD2 identical over 8 bases. V lost 0 bases to trimming and J lost 4 bases; unmatched junction nucleotides: 0. The length of the CDR3 is 14 residues. The germline V gene has CDR1 SGHRS and CDR2 YFSETQ. CDR3 in DNA: TGCGCCAGCAGCTTGGCTAGCGGGTACAATGAGCAGTTCTTC. This sequence encodes CASSLASGYNEQFF.

This clone was detected only once. The chain recombines TRBV5-1 with TRBJ1-5; D remains unclear. The CDR3 loop spans 15 amino acids. The germline V gene encodes CDR1 SGHRS and CDR2 YFSETQ. Trimming stripped 4 bases from V and 0 bases from J, with 11 bases between. CDR3 loop: CASSPGLNSNQPQHF. The CDR3 DNA reads TGCGCCAGCAGCCCAGGACTGAATAGCAATCAGCCCCAGCATTTT.

The V call is TRBV25-1, the J call TRBJ2-7; D is unclear. The CDR3 sequence is 13 residues long. The germline V gene has CDR1 MGHDK and CDR2 SYGVNS. The ends were cut back, 4 bases at V and 2 bases at J, with 9 bases in the middle. The CDR3 reads CASSVSYTYEQYF. CDR3 bases: TGTGCCAGCAGTGTATCGTATACCTACGAGCAGTACTTC.

The V call is TRBV18, the J call TRBJ2-5, with D possibly being TRBD1 (5 bases). Germline V lookup: CDR1 KGHSH, CDR2 LQKENI. The CDR3 contains 13 residues. V was pared by 6 bases and J by 3 bases, with 11 bases between. The CDR3 here is CASSLGVEETQYF. CDR3 nucleotides: TGTGCCAGCTCCCTAGGGGTGGAAGAGACCCAGTACTTC. The variable domain in full, completed from reference TRBV18 and TRBJ2-5, reads NAGVMQNPRHLVRRRGQEARLRCSPMKGHSHVYWYRQLPEEGLKFMVYLQKENIIDESGMPKERFSAEFPKEGPSILRIQQVVRGDSAAYFCASSLGVEETQYFGPGTRLLVL.

This clone was seen repeatedly, ten times or more. This rearrangement joins TRBV28 to TRBJ1-2; maybe TRBD1 (5 bases). This CDR3 has 12 residues. Germline V gene sequence: CDR1 MDHEN, CDR2 SYDVKM. Trimming removed 5 bases from V and 6 bases from J, with 10 bases in between. The CDR3 region has the DNA TGTGCCAGCAGTCCGGGGGACCATGGCTACACCTTC. It codes for CASSPGDHGYTF.

This clone is a singleton in its sample. V is TRBV6-2 or TRBV6-3 and J is TRBJ2-1; possible D gene TRBD2, 5 bases. The germline V gene has CDR1 MNHEY and CDR2 SVGEGT. The ends were cut back, 0 bases at V and 0 bases at J, with 9 bases in the middle. The CDR3 is 16 residues long. The CDR3 DNA sequence: TGTGCCAGCAGTTACTCAGCGGCGAGCTCCTACAATGAGCAGTTCTTC. Its protein product is CASSYSAASSYNEQFF.